A single sample is the source of the 8 T cell receptor beta chains below, sequenced in a study of OX40 agonist ivuxolimab in advanced cancers. TCRdb keeps only in-frame clones here, not all; method: immunoSEQ multiplex PCR. The sample contains 50,000 to 70,000 clones, about 81% of which appear only once. The sequencing here drew on CD4+ or CD8+ T cells sorted from blood, taken in a trial of the OX40 agonist ivuxolimab. The origin of the receptors is an adult with an advanced solid tumor such as melanoma, head and neck, liver or kidney cancer.

This chain links TRBV7-4 with TRBJ1-5; possible D gene TRBD1, 6 bases. The V gene's germline CDR1 is SGHVT and CDR2 SQSDAQ. Trimming removed 3 bases from V and 5 bases from J, with 8 bases in between. The CDR3 is 13 amino acids. The CDR3 spells CASSFDRHQPQHF. In nucleotides, the CDR3 is TGTGCCAGCAGCTTTGACAGGCATCAGCCCCAGCATTTT.

This chain links TRBV6-5 with TRBJ1-3; D perhaps matches TRBD1 (6 bases). CDR3 length equals 16 residues. Trimming took 0 bases from V and 4 from J, leaving 13 bases between them. Germline V lookup: CDR1 MNHEY, CDR2 SVGAGI. In DNA, the CDR3 is TGTGCCAGCAGTTACTCCCGGGGGGGGCCAGGAAACACCATATATTTT. Its protein product is CASSYSRGGPGNTIYF.

This clone was recorded once. This sequence joins TRBV9 and TRBJ1-1, with D possibly being TRBD1 (5 bases). The CDR3 loop spans 14 amino acids. The germline V and J ends were trimmed by 0 bases and 5 bases, with 11 bases remaining between them. CDR1 SGDLS and CDR2 YYNGEE come from the germline V gene. The CDR3 DNA reads as TGTGCCAGCAGCGTAGGCATCGGGGGGACTGAAGCTTTCTTT. This encodes CASSVGIGGTEAFF.

The chain combines TRBV19 with TRBJ1-2; 9 bases are shared with TRBD1. CDR1 LNHDA and CDR2 SQIVND come from the germline V gene (reference sequence). Trimming took 5 bases from V and 0 from J; bases not matched to a gene: 10. This CDR3 spans 17 amino acids. CDR3 region: CASSGGQGHGSNYGYTF. The CDR3 DNA reads TGTGCCAGTAGTGGGGGACAGGGACATGGTTCTAACTATGGCTACACCTTC.

The rearrangement joins TRBV15 to TRBJ1-5; no reliable D call. Deletions cut 3 bases from V and 2 bases from J, with 8 bases between. Germline lookup yields CDR1 LNHNV and CDR2 YYDKDF (reference sequence). This CDR3 has 14 amino acids. CDR3 in amino acids: CATSSWSGNQPQHF. Here the CDR3 DNA reads TGTGCCACCAGCAGCTGGAGCGGCAATCAGCCCCAGCATTTT. Based on the CDR3 plus reference TRBV15 and TRBJ1-5, the full variable domain is DAMVIQNPRYQVTQFGKPVTLSCSQTLNHNVMYWYQQKSSQAPKLLFHYYDKDFNNEADTPDNFQSRRPNTSFCFLDIRSPGLGDTAMYLCATSSWSGNQPQHFGDGTRLSIL.

The chain uses TRBV6-1 and TRBJ1-5; TRBD1 might be the D (6 bases). Germline CDR1 and CDR2: MNHNS and SASEGT. The CDR3 consists of 13 residues. The germline V and J ends were trimmed by 10 bases and 6 bases, with 16 bases remaining between them. The CDR3 loop reads CATLPPGVQPQHF. The CDR3 DNA reads as TGTGCCACTCTTCCGCCAGGGGTTCAGCCCCAGCATTTT.

In its sample, this clone was seen once. The V call is TRBV2, the J call TRBJ2-7, with D unclear. Germline lookup yields CDR1 SNHLY and CDR2 FYNNEI. Trimming left V 5 bases short and J 2 bases short, with 13 bases between. This CDR3 spans 14 amino acids. In DNA, the CDR3 is TGTGCCAGCAGTTATCAAAGACGGACCTACGAGCAGTACTTC. This codes for CASSYQRRTYEQYF.

V usage is TRBV25-1 and J usage is TRBJ2-3; D is possibly TRBD2 (5 bases). CDR3 length: 14 residues. Trimming cost V 4 bases and J 0 bases, with 8 bases left between them. The V gene's germline CDR1 is MGHDK and CDR2 SYGVNS. The chain's CDR3 is CASSGQRSTDTQYF. In DNA, the CDR3 is TGTGCCAGCAGTGGGCAGCGGAGCACAGATACGCAGTATTTT. The variable domain in full, completed from reference TRBV25-1 and TRBJ2-3, reads EADIYQTPRYLVIGTGKKITLECSQTMGHDKMYWYQQDPGMELHLIHYSYGVNSTEKGDLSSESTVSRIRTEHFPLTLESARPSHTSQYLCASSGQRSTDTQYFGPGTRLTVL.